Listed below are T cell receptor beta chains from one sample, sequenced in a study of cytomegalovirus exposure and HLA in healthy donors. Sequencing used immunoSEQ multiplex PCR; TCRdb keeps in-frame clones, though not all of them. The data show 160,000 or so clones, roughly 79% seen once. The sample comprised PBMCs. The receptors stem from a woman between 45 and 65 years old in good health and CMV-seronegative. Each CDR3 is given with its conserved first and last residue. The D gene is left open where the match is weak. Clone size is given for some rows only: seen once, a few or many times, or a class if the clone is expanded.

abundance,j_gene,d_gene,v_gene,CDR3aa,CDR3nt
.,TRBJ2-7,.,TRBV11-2,CASSVSSYEQYF,TGTGCCAGCAGCGTCAGCTCCTACGAGCAGTACTTC
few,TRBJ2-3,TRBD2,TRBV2,CASSDRNQLAGSRTDTQYF,TGTGCCAGCAGTGACAGGAACCAACTAGCGGGGTCTCGCACAGATACGCAGTATTTT
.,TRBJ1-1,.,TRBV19,CASSIGGPRESEAFF,TGTGCCAGTAGTATAGGGGGGCCCCGTGAGAGTGAAGCTTTCTTT
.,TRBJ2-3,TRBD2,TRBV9,CASSATTKRGGLETTDTQYF,TGTGCCAGCAGCGCCACGACGAAGCGGGGGGGCCTAGAGACCACAGATACGCAGTATTTT
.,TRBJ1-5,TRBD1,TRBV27,CASSPTGTGRNQPQHF,TGTGCCAGCAGTCCGACCGGGACAGGGCGCAATCAGCCCCAGCATTTT
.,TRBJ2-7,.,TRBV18,CASSPTRGTGLGEQYF,TGTGCCAGCTCCCCAACCAGAGGGACTGGACTCGGAGAGCAGTACTTC
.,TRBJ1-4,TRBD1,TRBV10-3,CATESGRGTGHEKLFF,TGTGCCACCGAATCGGGGCGCGGGACAGGTCATGAAAAACTGTTTTTT
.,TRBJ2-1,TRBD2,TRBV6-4,CASSREGMGNEQFF,TGTGCCAGCAGCCGGGAGGGCATGGGCAATGAGCAGTTCTTC
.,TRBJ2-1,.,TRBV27,CASNYKSSYNEQFF,TGTGCCAGCAATTATAAGAGCTCCTACAATGAGCAGTTCTTC
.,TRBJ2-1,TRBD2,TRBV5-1,CASSVWGRGVDNEQFF,TGCGCCAGCAGCGTTTGGGGGCGGGGGGTAGACAATGAGCAGTTCTTC
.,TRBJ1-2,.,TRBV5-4,CASSLGPRSYTF,TGTGCCAGCAGCTTGGGTCCCAGGAGCTACACCTTC
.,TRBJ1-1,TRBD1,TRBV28,CASSLVLGQVFRAFF,TGTGCCAGCAGTTTAGTTCTGGGACAGGTGTTTCGGGCTTTCTTT
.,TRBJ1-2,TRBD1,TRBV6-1,CASSFTGAGGYTF,TGTGCCAGCAGTTTCACAGGGGCTGGAGGCTACACCTTC
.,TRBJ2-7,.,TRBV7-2,CASSLEAGAHYEQYF,TGTGCCAGCAGCTTAGAGGCAGGGGCGCACTACGAGCAGTACTTC
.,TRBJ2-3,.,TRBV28,CASSFGAWWGPRDTQYF,TGTGCCAGCAGTTTTGGGGCGTGGTGGGGGCCTAGAGATACGCAGTATTTT
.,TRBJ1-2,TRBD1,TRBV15,CATSRGTGRNYGYTF,TGTGCCACCAGCAGAGGGACAGGGCGAAACTATGGCTACACCTTC
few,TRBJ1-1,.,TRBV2,CASSVEIMNTEAFF,TGTGCCAGCAGTGTGGAGATCATGAACACTGAAGCTTTCTTT
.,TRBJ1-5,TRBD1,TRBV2,CASSGGQGRNQPQHF,TGTGCCAGCAGCGGAGGACAGGGCCGCAATCAGCCCCAGCATTTT
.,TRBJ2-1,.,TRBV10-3,CAISAGVGNEQFF,TGTGCCATCAGTGCAGGGGTGGGCAATGAGCAGTTCTTC
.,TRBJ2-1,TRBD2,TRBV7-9,CASAPSGRAVEQFF,TGTGCCAGTGCGCCAAGCGGGAGGGCCGTTGAGCAGTTCTTC
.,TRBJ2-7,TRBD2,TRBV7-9,CASSLFASGSWSEQYF,TGTGCCAGCAGCTTATTCGCTAGCGGGAGCTGGAGCGAGCAGTACTTC
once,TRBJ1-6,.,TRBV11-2,CASSLDGQGDTISPLHF,TGTGCCAGCAGCTTAGACGGGCAGGGCGACACAATATCACCCCTCCACTTT
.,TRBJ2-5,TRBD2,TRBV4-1,CASSQLPPTSGSRGQETQYF,TGCGCCAGCAGCCAACTCCCCCCCACTAGCGGGAGTCGGGGCCAAGAGACCCAGTACTTC
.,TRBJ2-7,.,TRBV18,CASSPTRTYEQYF,TGTGCCAGCTCACCAACCAGAACCTACGAGCAGTACTTC
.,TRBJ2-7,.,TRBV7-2,CASGRAGLGYEQYF,TGTGCCAGCGGCCGGGCAGGGTTGGGTTACGAGCAGTACTTC
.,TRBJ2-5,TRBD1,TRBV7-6,CASSLRDRTFQETQYF,TGTGCCAGCAGCCTAAGGGACAGGACCTTCCAAGAGACCCAGTACTTC
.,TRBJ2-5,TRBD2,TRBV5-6,CASTIAGGKETQYF,TGTGCCAGCACGATAGCGGGGGGTAAAGAGACCCAGTACTTC
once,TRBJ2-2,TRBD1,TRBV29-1,CSVDRGNTGELFF,TGCAGCGTCGACAGGGGGAACACCGGGGAGCTGTTTTTT
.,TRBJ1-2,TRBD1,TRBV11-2,CASSPRTGADYGYTF,TGTGCCAGCAGCCCCAGGACAGGGGCGGACTATGGCTACACCTTC
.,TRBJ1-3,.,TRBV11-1,CASSLWGPGNTIYF,TGTGCCAGCAGCTTATGGGGCCCTGGAAACACCATATATTTT
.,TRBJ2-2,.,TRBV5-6,CASSLARKTGELFF,TGTGCCAGCAGCTTGGCCAGAAAGACCGGGGAGCTGTTTTTT
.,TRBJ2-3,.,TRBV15,CATSRKIQGDTQYF,TGTGCCACCAGCAGAAAAATACAGGGAGATACGCAGTATTTT
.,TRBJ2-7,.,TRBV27,CASRPHGGFSYEQYF,TGTGCCAGCAGACCCCATGGGGGGTTCTCCTACGAGCAGTACTTC
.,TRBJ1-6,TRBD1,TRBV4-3,CASSQVAQGVVSPLHF,TGCGCCAGCAGCCAAGTGGCCCAGGGGGTGGTTTCACCCCTCCACTTT
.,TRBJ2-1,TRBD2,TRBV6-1,CASSGTSGSLDEQFF,TGTGCCAGCAGCGGGACTAGCGGGAGTCTGGATGAGCAGTTCTTC
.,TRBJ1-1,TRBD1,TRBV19,CASSPGPGGAFF,TGTGCCAGTAGTCCGGGCCCAGGGGGAGCTTTCTTT
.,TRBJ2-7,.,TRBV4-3,CASSQTTSYEQYF,TGCGCCAGCAGCCAGACGACATCCTACGAGCAGTACTTC
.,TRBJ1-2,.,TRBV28,CASSLTGLPYGYTF,TGTGCCAGCAGTTTAACAGGGCTGCCTTATGGCTACACCTTC
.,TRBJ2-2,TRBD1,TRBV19,CASSIEGSQGKAGELFF,TGTGCCAGTAGTATTGAAGGATCACAGGGGAAGGCCGGGGAGCTGTTTTTT
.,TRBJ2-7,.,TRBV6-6,CASKYTGSSYEQYF,TGTGCCAGCAAATACACAGGGAGCTCCTACGAGCAGTACTTC
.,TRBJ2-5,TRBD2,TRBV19,CASSLAGGIVETQYF,TGTGCCAGTAGCTTAGCGGGAGGGATTGTCGAGACCCAGTACTTC
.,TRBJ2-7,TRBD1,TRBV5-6,CASRTGTGMNEQYF,TGTGCCAGCAGAACCGGGACAGGGATGAACGAGCAGTACTTC
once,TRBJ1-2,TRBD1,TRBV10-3,CAISPGQGGGGYTF,TGTGCCATCAGCCCGGGACAGGGAGGCGGTGGCTACACCTTC
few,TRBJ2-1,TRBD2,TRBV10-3,CAIRSSGDLTNEQFF,TGTGCCATCAGGTCTAGCGGGGACCTGACCAATGAGCAGTTCTTC
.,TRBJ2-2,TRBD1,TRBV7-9,CASSFTQGAGELFF,TGTGCCAGCAGCTTTACTCAGGGGGCCGGGGAGCTGTTTTTT
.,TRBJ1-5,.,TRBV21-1,CARHRDRGYQPQHF,TGTGCCAGGCACCGGGACAGGGGGTATCAGCCCCAGCATTTT
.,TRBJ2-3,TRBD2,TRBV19,CASSMAGLGSTDTQYF,TGTGCCAGTAGTATGGCGGGACTAGGGTCCACAGATACGCAGTATTTT
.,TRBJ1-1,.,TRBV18,CASSPKTQSDTEAFF,TGTGCCAGCTCTCCAAAGACACAGTCGGACACTGAAGCTTTCTTT
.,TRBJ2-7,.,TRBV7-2,CASSLATGWRYEQYF,TGTGCCAGCAGCTTAGCGACAGGCTGGCGCTACGAGCAGTACTTC
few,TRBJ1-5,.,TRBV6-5,CASSPGTPIHQPQHF,TGTGCCAGCAGTCCCGGGACACCTATTCATCAGCCCCAGCATTTT
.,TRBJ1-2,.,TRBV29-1,CSVQDSYGYTF,TGCAGCGTTCAGGACTCGTATGGCTACACCTTC
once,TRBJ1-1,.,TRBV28,CASSLTLRQAEAFF,TGTGCCAGCAGTTTGACGCTCCGACAGGCCGAAGCTTTCTTT